A single sample is the source of the 28 T cell receptor beta chains below, sequenced in a study of tumor-infiltrating lymphocytes in localized non-small cell lung cancer. Generated by immunoSEQ multiplex PCR, the TCRdb table keeps only in-frame clones and is missing some. The sample consists of some 13,000 clones, around 68% of them appearing once. Specimen: uninvolved lung tissue not adjacent to the tumor. Every receptor here comes from a human donor with non-small cell lung cancer.

The rearrangement links TRBV6-6 to TRBJ1-1; no clear D. This CDR3 spans 11 amino acids. In germline, CDR1 is MNHNY, CDR2 SVGAGI (reference sequence). Trimming removed 2 bases at V and 10 bases at J, with 8 bases between. Written as DNA, the CDR3 is TGTGCCAGCAGTTACGCGGGAGGAGCTTTCTTT. It specifies CASSYAGGAFF.

The chain is built from TRBV5-1 and TRBJ1-1; D is unclear. Trimming took 1 base from V and 0 from J, leaving 7 bases between them. Germline CDR1 SGHRS, CDR2 YFSETQ. CDR3 length: 14 residues. The CDR3 DNA sequence: TGCGCCAGCAGCTTGTTTGGAGTGAACACTGAAGCTTTCTTT. This gives the protein CASSLFGVNTEAFF. Full variable domain (remainder filled in from reference TRBV5-1 and TRBJ1-1): KAGVTQTPRYLIKTRGQQVTLSCSPISGHRSVSWYQQTPGQGLQFLFEYFSETQRNKGNFPGRFSGRQFSNSRSEMNVSTLELGDSALYLCASSLFGVNTEAFFGQGTRLTVV.

CDR3 region: CASRLQVNTEAFF. As DNA, the CDR3 is TGTGCCAGCAGGCTACAGGTAAACACTGAAGCTTTCTTT. The V call is TRBV2, the J call TRBJ1-1, with D tentatively TRBD1 (5 bases). Germline assignment: CDR1 SNHLY and CDR2 FYNNEI. This CDR3 contains 13 residues. V gave up 6 bases and J gave up 2 bases, with 10 bases separating them.

The rearrangement joins TRBV5-6 to TRBJ2-2; D not resolved. Germline CDR1 and CDR2: SGHDT and YYEEEE. This CDR3 region has 12 residues. Trimming removed 5 bases from V and 4 bases from J, with 6 bases in between. Written as DNA, the CDR3 is TGTGCCAGCAGGAGGTTCACCGGGGAGCTGTTTTTT. It specifies CASRRFTGELFF.

This clone was detected once. Here the CDR3 DNA reads TGTGCCAGCAGCGTAGAGGGACAGGAATGGGGCGAGCAGTACTTC. Its protein is CASSVEGQEWGEQYF. The chain links TRBV9 to TRBJ2-7, with 8 bases that match TRBD1. The CDR3 loop spans 15 amino acids. The junction had 8 bases not matched to a gene; V was cut back by 0 bases and J by 6 bases. CDR1 and CDR2 from the germline V gene are SGDLS and YYNGEE.

This clone was seen a few times. The chain has TRBV7-2 and TRBJ2-5; 7 positions agree with TRBD1. The CDR3 loop spans 15 amino acids. After removal of 5 bases from V and 4 bases from J, the junction contained 10 bases not matched to a gene. Germline-derived CDR1 and CDR2 are SGHTA and FQGNSA. CDR3 region: CASSPGQVGAETQYF. In DNA form, the CDR3 reads TGTGCCAGCAGCCCCGGACAGGTTGGGGCAGAGACCCAGTACTTC.

This rearrangement joins TRBV15 to TRBJ1-4, with D unclear. From germline, CDR1 is LNHNV and CDR2 YYDKDF (reference sequence). CDR3 length: 17 residues. V was cut by 0 bases and J by 0 bases, with 11 bases left in between. This CDR3 reads CATSRDHHRATNEKLFF. CDR3 bases: TGTGCCACCAGCAGAGACCACCACCGGGCAACTAATGAAAAACTGTTTTTT.

V and J are TRBV6-1 and TRBJ2-5; 11 nucleotides match TRBD2. The V segment lost 3 bases and the J segment 3 bases; nucleotides outside the gene matches: 6. The germline V gene has CDR1 MNHNS and CDR2 SASEGT. The length of the CDR3 is 16 residues. DNA of the CDR3: TGTGCCAGCAGTGAGGGGACTAGCGGAGAGAAAGAGACCCAGTACTTC. It specifies CASSEGTSGEKETQYF.

The rearrangement uses TRBV30 and TRBJ2-7; perhaps D is TRBD1 or TRBD2 (6 bases each). The CDR3 is 14 amino acids. V was pared by 2 bases and J by 1 base, with 12 bases between. The V gene's germline CDR1 is GTSNPN and CDR2 SVGIG (reference sequence). DNA of the CDR3: TGTGCCTGGAGTCATAGGGGGGCATCCTACGAGCAGTACTTC. Protein: CAWSHRGASYEQYF.

In this sample, this clone turned up once. V usage is TRBV6-5 and J usage is TRBJ2-1; tentative D call: TRBD1 (7 bases). Trimming pared 6 bases from V and 9 bases from J, leaving 15 bases between. CDR1 is MNHEY, CDR2 SVGAGI, per germline. The CDR3 contains 13 residues. The CDR3 bases are TGTGCCAGCAGCCGACAGGAGGGGGCTGAGCAGTTCTTC. The encoded protein is CASSRQEGAEQFF.

J is TRBJ1-2 and V is TRBV28; 7 bases are a match to TRBD1. CDR3 length equals 15 residues. Unmatched junction bases numbered 8, after V lost 6 bases and J lost 1 base. CDR1 is MDHEN and CDR2 is SYDVKM in the germline V gene. Here the CDR3 DNA reads TGTGCCAGCAGGCCTCCGGGACAGAATAACTATGGCTACACCTTC. It specifies CASRPPGQNNYGYTF.

V gene TRBV4-2 combines with J gene TRBJ1-1; D is possibly TRBD1 (6 bases). The CDR3 has 15 residues. Deletions cut 4 bases from V and 4 bases from J, with 16 bases between. Germline-derived CDR1 and CDR2 are LGHNA and YNFKEQ. CDR3 sequence: CASSLGQGLGTEAFF. The DNA for the CDR3 is TGTGCCAGCAGCCTGGGGCAGGGGCTGGGCACTGAAGCTTTCTTT.

The J gene is TRBJ1-5, the V gene TRBV29-1; possible D gene TRBD1, 6 bases. V shed 7 bases and J shed 4 bases, with 11 bases lying between them. The CDR3 length is 12 residues. Germline V CDR1 and CDR2: SQVTM, ANQGSEA. CDR3 protein: CSAGTPNQPQHF. The CDR3 DNA is TGCAGCGCCGGGACACCTAATCAGCCCCAGCATTTT.

This rearrangement joins TRBV7-3 to TRBJ2-1; TRBD2 is a possible D gene (5 bases). V lost 5 bases and J 0 bases, leaving 8 bases between the germline ends. This CDR3 region has 14 residues. Per the germline V gene, CDR1 is SGHTA and CDR2 is FQGTGA. In DNA, the CDR3 is TGTGCCAGCAGCCTCACTAGCTCCTACAATGAGCAGTTCTTC. Protein: CASSLTSSYNEQFF.

With regard to this clone: The same CDR3 arises from other DNA sequences in this sample as well. V gene TRBV29-1 combines with J gene TRBJ2-3, with a possible D match to TRBD1 (6 bases). CDR1 is SQVTM and CDR2 is ANQGSEA in the germline V gene. This CDR3 has 13 amino acids. The V end was cut by 7 bases, the J end by 1 base, with 12 bases between. CDR3 nucleotides: TGCAGCGGGGACGAGGGGGGCACAGATACGCAGTATTTT. Translating it yields CSGDEGGTDTQYF.

CDR3 bases: TGTGCCACAACGGGACAGAACACCGGGGAGCTGTTTTTT. As protein: CATTGQNTGELFF. V gene TRBV2 combines with J gene TRBJ2-2; a weak D match, TRBD1 (6 bases). Germline V CDR1 and CDR2: SNHLY, FYNNEI. Trimming took off 10 bases at V and 1 base at J, with 10 bases between the two ends. The CDR3 runs to 13 residues.

By sample fraction, this clone is medium-sized (0.01 to 0.1%). The rearrangement uses TRBV7-2 and TRBJ2-1; tentative D call: TRBD1 (6 bases). The germline V and J ends were trimmed by 5 bases and 4 bases, with 12 bases remaining between them. The CDR3 extends over 14 amino acids. Germline CDR1 is SGHTA and CDR2 is FQGNSA. The CDR3 DNA reads TGTGCCAGCAGCCCCTGGACAGTTTACAATGAGCAGTTCTTC. It encodes CASSPWTVYNEQFF.

The V and J genes are TRBV5-1 and TRBJ1-3; D may be TRBD1 (6 bases). This CDR3 has 17 amino acids. The germline V gene encodes CDR1 SGHRS and CDR2 YFSETQ. Trimming shortened V by 4 bases and J by 1 base, and 18 bases separated the two germline ends. The CDR3 nucleotides are TGCGCCAGCAGCCAGGACGACAGGATTCGTTCTGGAAACACCATATATTTT. Amino acid sequence: CASSQDDRIRSGNTIYF.

The CDR3 loop reads CASSNYRDGETQYF. The CDR3 region has the DNA TGTGCCAGCAGCAACTACAGGGATGGAGAGACCCAGTACTTC. This chain uses TRBV21-1 with TRBJ2-5; the table's D gene call, TRBD1, was not cross checked with the DNA. TRBV21-1 is annotated as a pseudogene. The CDR3 extends over 14 amino acids.

The chain links TRBV4-3 to TRBJ1-1; possibly TRBD1 for D (6 bases). Per the germline V gene, CDR1 is LGHNA and CDR2 is YSLEER. V was pared by 4 bases and J by 4 bases, with 10 bases between. The CDR3 totals 13 residues. CDR3 amino acids: CASSRQDFTEAFF. The CDR3 bases are TGCGCCAGCAGCCGACAGGACTTCACTGAAGCTTTCTTT.

The table lists this clone with a few counts. This chain uses TRBV9 with TRBJ2-2, with TRBD1 identical over 12 bases. The CDR3 covers 14 residues. The junction had 3 bases not matched to a gene; V was cut back by 5 bases and J by 7 bases. Germline-derived CDR1 and CDR2 are SGDLS and YYNGEE. The CDR3 region is CASRGTGGFGELFF. In DNA form, the CDR3 reads TGTGCCAGCAGAGGGACAGGGGGCTTCGGGGAGCTGTTTTTT.

This rearrangement joins TRBV5-1 to TRBJ1-6, with no clear D. Germline V gene sequence: CDR1 SGHRS, CDR2 YFSETQ. V gave up 3 bases and J gave up 7 bases, with 8 bases separating them. The CDR3 extends over 13 amino acids. This CDR3 reads CASSSDPNSPLHF. CDR3 DNA: TGCGCCAGCAGCTCCGACCCGAATTCACCCCTCCACTTT. Full variable domain (remainder filled in from reference TRBV5-1 and TRBJ1-6): KAGVTQTPRYLIKTRGQQVTLSCSPISGHRSVSWYQQTPGQGLQFLFEYFSETQRNKGNFPGRFSGRQFSNSRSEMNVSTLELGDSALYLCASSSDPNSPLHFGNGTRLTVT.

The chain links TRBV7-2 to TRBJ2-5, with D perhaps TRBD2 (5 bases). The V gene's germline CDR1 is SGHTA and CDR2 FQGNSA. V shed 5 bases and J shed 5 bases, with 12 bases lying between them. The CDR3 runs 13 residues. Here the CDR3 DNA reads TGTGCCAGCAGCCCCAATCGAGGGGAGACCCAGTACTTC. Translated, it gives CASSPNRGETQYF.

V gene TRBV5-1 combines with J gene TRBJ2-1; a weak D match, TRBD1 (5 bases). Germline V gives CDR1 SGHRS, CDR2 YFSETQ. V gave up 1 base and J gave up 1 base, with 9 bases separating them. CDR3 length equals 15 residues. The CDR3 region is CASSLIGVSYNEQFF. The CDR3 coding sequence is TGCGCCAGCAGCTTGATAGGGGTTTCCTACAATGAGCAGTTCTTC.

This rearrangement joins TRBV7-8 to TRBJ1-1, with D possibly matching TRBD1 (5 bases). The germline V and J ends were trimmed by 1 base and 6 bases, with 12 bases remaining between them. Per germline, CDR1 SGHVS and CDR2 FQNEAQ. The CDR3 contains 14 residues. This CDR3 is CASSLGARAAEAFF. In DNA, the CDR3 is TGTGCCAGCAGCTTAGGAGCCAGGGCCGCTGAAGCTTTCTTT. The whole variable domain, remainder taken from reference TRBV7-8 and TRBJ1-1, is GAGVSQSPRYKVAKRGQDVALRCDPISGHVSLFWYQQALGQGPEFLTYFQNEAQLDKSGLPSDRFFAERPEGSVSTLKIQRTQQEDSAVYLCASSLGARAAEAFFGQGTRLTVV.

The chain is built from TRBV13 and TRBJ1-2; D is unresolved. Germline V CDR1 and CDR2: PRHDT, FYEKMQ (reference sequence). V lost 0 bases, J lost 2 bases, and 10 bases lay in between. The CDR3 length is 15 residues. The CDR3 region has the DNA TGTGCCAGCAGCTTAGGCCTGACACAAAACTATGGCTACACCTTC. This encodes CASSLGLTQNYGYTF.

This chain connects TRBV27 to TRBJ2-7, with D tentatively TRBD1 or TRBD2 (6 bases each). Germline CDR1 reads MNHEY; CDR2 reads SMNVEV (reference sequence). The CDR3 is made up of 15 amino acids. Trimming took 7 bases from V and 0 from J, leaving 16 bases between them. CDR3 residues: CASTRGLRGSYEQYF. CDR3 nucleotide sequence: TGTGCCAGCACGAGGGGGTTGCGGGGCTCCTACGAGCAGTACTTC.

The chain couples TRBV5-8 to TRBJ1-2; D is ambiguous. The V and J ends lost 4 bases and 6 bases respectively, with 13 bases between them. Germline V gene lookup returns CDR1 SGHTS and CDR2 YDEGEE. The CDR3 has 13 amino acids. CDR3 nucleotide sequence: TGTGCCAGCAGCCCACCTACGAGTAATGGCTACACCTTC. It yields the protein CASSPPTSNGYTF.